The sequence of this TCR beta chain was determined in a study of T cell responses to AZD1222 COVID-19 vaccine. Notes on the study in general: Donor demographics were predominantly white British with a female majority; clonal diversity may be underestimated.

Clones were read by immunoSEQ multiplex PCR, and TCRdb kept only the in-frame ones, dropping some. The sample consists of tens of thousands of clones, about 90% of them appearing once. As for this clone: What it binds is not known.

The sequence came from an adult in good health. Sequenced material: peripheral blood, taken on day 0 of AZD1222 vaccination.

CDR3 in amino acids: CASSQEDPAREQYF. CDR3 in DNA: TGTGCCAGCAGCCAAGAAGACCCAGCGCGCGAGCAGTACTTC. The gene calls are TRBV3-1 (or the pseudogene TRBV3-2) and TRBJ2-7; unclear D gene. V shed 0 bases and J shed 6 bases, with 12 bases lying between them. Looked up from germline, CDR1 is LGHDT and CDR2 is YNNKEL (reference sequence). CDR3 length: 14 residues.